Below are 11 T cell receptor beta chains sequenced from a single sample in a study of shared clonotypes between healthy human individuals. The data were produced by immunoSEQ multiplex PCR, yet TCRdb's version contains in-frame clones alone and is incomplete. The sample records 2 million to 2.5 million clones, almost 96% being singletons. The specimen was naive CD4+ T cells sorted from blood. Subset meaning: CD45RA+ positively selected. All receptors derive from a man aged 18 to 29 in good health.

V is TRBV19 and J is TRBJ2-2, with TRBD2 matching over 11 bases. The V and J ends lost 5 bases and 0 bases, in that order; junction bases with no gene match: 5. The germline V gene has CDR1 LNHDA and CDR2 SQIVND (reference sequence). This CDR3 is built from 17 residues. In nucleotides, the CDR3 is TGTGCCAGTAGTGGGGGACTAGCGGCCGCGAACACCGGGGAGCTGTTTTTT. The encoded protein is CASSGGLAAANTGELFF.

This clone has only one observation. This chain uses TRBV6-5 with TRBJ2-5; D possibly uses TRBD1 or TRBD2 (5 bases each). This CDR3 spans 15 amino acids. V lost 0 bases, J lost 4 bases, and 12 bases lay in between. Looked up from germline, CDR1 is MNHEY and CDR2 is SVGAGI. CDR3 in amino acids: CASSYSGAGTETQYF. For the CDR3, the DNA is TGTGCCAGCAGTTACTCAGGGGCGGGTACAGAGACCCAGTACTTC.

This clone was detected once. The rearrangement links TRBV2 to TRBJ1-5; TRBD1 matches at 7 bases. CDR1 and CDR2 (germline): SNHLY, FYNNEI. This CDR3 contains 15 residues. Trimming cost V 8 bases and J 0 bases; bases outside gene matches: 7. The CDR3 protein is CASSSGGDSNQPQHF. The CDR3 DNA follows: TGTGCCAGCTCGTCAGGGGGTGATAGCAATCAGCCCCAGCATTTT.

CDR3 bases: TGTGCCTGGACCCCTGACAGGGCTAATGAAAAACTGTTTTTT. Protein: CAWTPDRANEKLFF. V is TRBV30 and J is TRBJ1-4, with 7 bases lining up with TRBD1. Germline lookup yields CDR1 GTSNPN and CDR2 SVGIG (reference sequence). The CDR3 is 14 residues long. The V segment lost 4 bases and the J segment 3 bases; nucleotides outside the gene matches: 5. The variable domain in full, completed from reference TRBV30 and TRBJ1-4, reads SQTIHQWPATLVQPVGSPLSLECTVEGTSNPNLYWYRQAAGRGLQLLFYSVGIGQISSEVPQNLSASRPQDRQFILSSKKLLLSDSGFYLCAWTPDRANEKLFFGSGTQLSVL.

This clone was seen only once. The chain combines TRBV18 with TRBJ2-1, with TRBD2 matching over 12 bases. V was clipped by 6 bases and J by 7 bases; unmatched bases: 7. The CDR3 is 15 residues long. Germline V gene data show CDR1 as KGHSH and CDR2 as LQKENI. CDR3 residues: CASSPTGLAGNEQFF. As DNA, the CDR3 is TGTGCCAGCTCCCCTACCGGACTAGCGGGAAATGAGCAGTTCTTC.

J is TRBJ1-3 and V is TRBV30; D is ambiguous. CDR1 and CDR2 from the germline V gene are GTSNPN and SVGIG (reference sequence). The length of the CDR3 is 12 residues. As DNA, the CDR3 is TGTGCGTCGACGGAATCTGGAAACACCATATATTTT. Translation gives CASTESGNTIYF.

The chain links TRBV6-5 to TRBJ2-3; TRBD1 aligns across 9 bases. CDR3 size: 14 residues. The junction had 16 bases not matched to a gene; V was cut back by 7 bases and J by 14 bases. CDR1 and CDR2 from the germline V gene are MNHEY and SVGAGI. CDR3: CASTRRQGGRRVYF. The CDR3 coding sequence is TGTGCCAGCACCCGCCGACAGGGGGGACGTAGAGTGTATTTT.

The V and J genes are TRBV10-3 and TRBJ2-1; the D gene could be TRBD1 or TRBD2 (6 bases each). CDR3 size: 18 residues. CDR1 is ENHRY and CDR2 is SYGVKD in the germline V gene. Trimming shortened V by 3 bases and J by 2 bases, and 20 bases separated the two germline ends. DNA for the CDR3: TGTGCCATCAGTGAAACCGGGGGTTCAGGGGCCCCCTACAATGAGCAGTTCTTC. This codes for CAISETGGSGAPYNEQFF.

The J gene is TRBJ1-4, the V gene TRBV2, with D possibly TRBD1 on 5 matching bases. V was cut by 1 base and J by 8 bases, with 14 bases left in between. CDR1 and CDR2 (germline): SNHLY, FYNNEI. The CDR3 consists of 15 residues. The CDR3 reads CASSEDVRVGEKLFF. Written as DNA, the CDR3 is TGTGCCAGCAGTGAAGACGTCAGGGTCGGGGAAAAACTGTTTTTT. Complete variable domain (other parts from reference TRBV2 and TRBJ1-4): EPEVTQTPSHQVTQMGQEVILRCVPISNHLYFYWYRQILGQKVEFLVSFYNNEISEKSEIFDDQFSVERPDGSNFTLKIRSTKLEDSAMYFCASSEDVRVGEKLFFGSGTQLSVL.

V is TRBV18 and J is TRBJ1-6, with 7 bases that match TRBD1. CDR3 length: 17 residues. With V trimmed by 3 bases and J by 3 bases, 8 bases remained unmatched. CDR1 and CDR2 from the germline V gene are KGHSH and LQKENI. CDR3 in DNA: TGTGCCAGCTCACCGGACTTACGACAGGGCTATAATTCACCCCTCCACTTT. This codes for CASSPDLRQGYNSPLHF. Looking up the rest from reference TRBV18 and TRBJ1-6 gives the full variable domain: NAGVMQNPRHLVRRRGQEARLRCSPMKGHSHVYWYRQLPEEGLKFMVYLQKENIIDESGMPKERFSAEFPKEGPSILRIQQVVRGDSAAYFCASSPDLRQGYNSPLHFGNGTRLTVT.

The chain carries TRBV4-3 and TRBJ2-6; the D call may be TRBD1 or TRBD2 (5 bases each). CDR1 is LGHNA, CDR2 YSLEER, per germline. The CDR3 totals 18 residues. Trimming took off 1 base at V and 0 bases at J, with 13 bases between the two ends. The CDR3 region is CASSQVRGGSSGANVLTF. CDR3 DNA: TGCGCCAGCAGCCAAGTTCGTGGGGGAAGCTCTGGGGCCAACGTCCTGACTTTC.